The clone carrying this TCR beta chain was seen more than once but under ten times. The antigen is unknown. All of the isolated RNA was reverse transcribed, so expressed TCRB transcripts were sequenced. This table comes from immunoSEQ multiplex PCR, and its TCRdb copy is limited to in-frame clones, with some not included. The sample records roughly 450,000 clones, approximately 13% being singletons. The sample comes from a study of beta chain features in type 1 diabetes. Study overall: Across all samples, over 85 million sorted cells were examined. Notes on the study in general: TCRB CDR3s were moderately but significantly shorter in Type 1 diabetes patients in all four CD4+ subsets. For patients, the naive, central memory and Treg TCRB repertoires appeared more alike than for healthy donors.

V shed 6 bases and J shed 1 base, with 9 bases lying between them. Germline V gives CDR1 MNHNS, CDR2 SASEGT. The CDR3 is 14 residues long. This TCR derives from a man between 25 and 39 years old in good health. J is TRBJ2-2 and V is TRBV6-1, with D possibly matching TRBD1 (5 bases). Sequencing used naive CD4+ T cells from blood. CDR3 loop: CASSRTGNTGELFF. The CDR3 DNA reads as TGTGCCAGCAGCCGAACAGGGAACACCGGGGAGCTGTTTTTT.